The 11 T cell receptor beta chains reported below all come from one sample, sequenced in a study of blood T cells in healthy people across ages (dated by TCRdb to the mid-2010s). The method behind the library was 5' RACE. TCRdb records Illumina HiSeq 2500 as the sequencer. A second PCR of 7 to 11 cycles was performed with a sample-barcoded 5' primer and a J-beta primer mix. The public reads were quality trimmed at Q25 with fastp and then assembled into clones with MiXCR by TCRdb, keeping productive beta chains. Every entry covers one CDR3 protein and lists the most common genes and DNA from its rows. Recorded for this sample are roughly 650,000 distinct CDR3 sequences; roughly 30% of them occurred a single time. Clones ranked in the top ten supply 15% of the sample. Sequences were obtained from blood. These receptors came from a woman older than 75 in good health. Donor details come from another sample of the same person, matched by shared clones.

With regard to this clonotype: A much larger clone lies one base from this, so it may be a read error. The chain is built from TRBV5-5 and TRBJ1-2; D ambiguous. V was shortened by 4 bases and J by 3 bases, with 10 bases between the two germline ends. This CDR3 comprises 13 residues. Germline V gives CDR1 SGHKS, CDR2 YYEKEE (reference sequence). The CDR3 DNA sequence: TGTGCCAGCAGCCTGAACAACTACTATGGCTACACCTTC. It yields the protein CASSLNNYYGYTF.

The gene calls are TRBV4-1 and TRBJ1-2, with D maybe TRBD1 (5 bases). CDR1 and CDR2 from the germline V gene are MGHRA and YSYEKL. Trimming took 1 base from V and 6 from J, leaving 12 bases between them. This CDR3 contains 14 residues. The CDR3, as DNA: TGCGCCAGCAGCCAAGTAGGGGAGGGAGATGGCTACACCTTC. This translates into CASSQVGEGDGYTF.

On this clonotype: It may be a read error: a sequence one base away is much more abundant. CDR3 sequence (DNA): TGCAGTGCTACCTCTACAGAGCGAAGCTACAATGAGCAGTACTTC. It translates to CSATSTERSYNEQYF. This sequence joins TRBV20-1 and TRBJ2-7, with no clear D. The CDR3 covers 15 residues. Trimming shortened V by 4 bases and J by 7 bases, and 23 bases separated the two germline ends. Germline CDR1 and CDR2: DFQATT and SNEGSKA (reference sequence).

Note on this clonotype: A much bigger clone sits one base away, suggesting this may be a read error. Likely a read error: the CDR3 ends without its conserved phenylalanine or tryptophan. V usage is TRBV20-1 and J usage is TRBJ2-3; D not certain. The germline V gene has CDR1 DFQATT and CDR2 SNEGSKA (reference sequence). The CDR3 spans 11 residues. The V and J ends lost 7 bases and 0 bases respectively, with 5 bases between them. The DNA for the CDR3 is TGCAGTGTCGGGAGCACAGATACGCAGTATTTG. As protein: CSVGSTDTQYL.

This clonotype showed up just a few times. The gene calls are TRBV29-1 and TRBJ1-4; TRBD1 might be the D (5 bases). The V end lost 4 bases, the J end lost 5 bases, and 11 bases lay between the germline ends. The CDR3 length is 13 residues. CDR1 is SQVTM and CDR2 is ANQGSEA in the germline V gene. The CDR3 here is CSVGGGTNEKLFF. The CDR3, as DNA: TGCAGCGTTGGGGGGGGGACGAATGAAAAACTGTTTTTT.

This clonotype was counted at least ten times. The chain recombines TRBV4-2 with TRBJ2-5; 7 bases fit TRBD1. This CDR3 spans 14 amino acids. Germline-derived CDR1 and CDR2 are LGHNA and YNFKEQ. J gave up 5 bases and V 1 base, and 4 bases lay outside the gene matches. The chain's CDR3 is CASSQVRGLETQYF. The CDR3 bases are TGTGCCAGCAGCCAAGTTAGGGGGCTGGAGACCCAGTACTTC.

This clonotype was observed at least ten times. The chain has TRBV12-3 or TRBV12-4 and TRBJ2-1, with D perhaps being TRBD1 or TRBD2 (5 bases each). This CDR3 is 13 amino acids long. V was trimmed by 2 bases and J by 10 bases, leaving 12 bases between them. Here the CDR3 reads CASSLSNWGEQFF. In DNA form, the CDR3 reads TGTGCCAGCAGTTTAAGTAATTGGGGGGAGCAGTTCTTC.

This clonotype came up a few times. The chain recombines TRBV7-8 with TRBJ1-1, with D possibly matching TRBD1 (6 bases). V lost 0 bases and J 1 base, leaving 9 bases between the germline ends. Germline CDR1 and CDR2: SGHVS and FQNEAQ. This CDR3 has 15 amino acids. CDR3 coding DNA: TGTGCCAGCAGCTTAGCCTCCAGGGGGAACACTGAAGCTTTCTTT. As protein: CASSLASRGNTEAFF. The variable domain in full, with the rest retrieved from reference TRBV7-8 and TRBJ1-1, is GAGVSQSPRYKVAKRGQDVALRCDPISGHVSLFWYQQALGQGPEFLTYFQNEAQLDKSGLPSDRFFAERPEGSVSTLKIQRTQQEDSAVYLCASSLASRGNTEAFFGQGTRLTVV.

This clonotype was recorded at least ten times. This chain joins TRBV20-1 and TRBJ2-5, with D uncertain. The CDR3 spans 12 residues. CDR1 DFQATT and CDR2 SNEGSKA come from the germline V gene (reference sequence). The V gene lost 0 bases and the J gene lost 5 bases, with 7 bases spanning the gap. The CDR3 DNA reads TGCAGTGCTAGAGATGGGCCGGAGACCCAGTACTTC. This encodes CSARDGPETQYF.

The J gene is TRBJ1-1, the V gene TRBV20-1; D perhaps matches TRBD1 (6 bases). The CDR3 sequence is 11 residues long. Trimming removed 3 bases at V and 10 bases at J, with 12 bases between. Germline V gene sequence: CDR1 DFQATT, CDR2 SNEGSKA (reference sequence). DNA for the CDR3: TGCAGTGCTAGCTGGACAGATGGAGCTTTCTTT. Translating it yields CSASWTDGAFF.

To note about this clonotype: This sequence may be a read error, since a much larger clone differs from it by one base. The V gene is TRBV7-2, the J gene TRBJ2-5, with TRBD2 matching 10 bases. The CDR3 runs 17 residues. Germline CDR1 is SGHTA and CDR2 is FQGNSA. Germline trimming cut 5 bases from V and 11 bases from J; bases unmatched to any gene: 20. Here the CDR3 DNA reads TGTGCCAGCAGCCCATTTAGCGGGGGGTCATCCCACAATGAGCAGTACTTC. It specifies CASSPFSGGSSHNEQYF.